What follows are 17 T cell receptor beta chains derived from one specimen sequenced in a study of shared clonotypes between healthy human individuals. Sequenced by immunoSEQ multiplex PCR; TCRdb stores in-frame clones only, minus some. The sample yields hundreds of thousands of clones, 77% seen once. Source material: PBMCs. The receptor source for this set is a woman aged 40 to 50 in good health. Some clones in this sample may be carry-over from other donors' samples.

The chain joins TRBV18 to TRBJ2-1, with TRBD2 matching 7 bases. This CDR3 spans 15 amino acids. In germline, CDR1 is KGHSH, CDR2 LQKENI. The V and J ends lost 0 bases and 8 bases, in that order; junction bases with no gene match: 7. CDR3 sequence reads: CASSPPAGEWYEQFF. CDR3 DNA sequence: TGTGCCAGCTCACCACCGGCGGGAGAGTGGTATGAGCAGTTCTTC.

This clone was observed a few times. V gene TRBV27 combines with J gene TRBJ1-5; tentative D call: TRBD1 (5 bases). Between the trimmed V and J ends, which lost 2 bases and 3 bases, there was a span of 11 bases. In germline, CDR1 is MNHEY, CDR2 SMNVEV (reference sequence). This CDR3 has 15 residues. The DNA of the CDR3 is TGTGCCAGCAGTTTACGGGGCGGCGTCAATCAGCCCCAGCATTTT. This sequence encodes CASSLRGGVNQPQHF.

The V gene is TRBV6-6, the J gene TRBJ1-1; D remains unclear. Between the trimmed V and J ends, which lost 6 bases and 8 bases, there was a span of 16 bases. In germline, CDR1 is MNHNY, CDR2 SVGAGI (reference sequence). The CDR3 runs 13 residues. In nucleotides, the CDR3 is TGTGCCAGCAGCACCCTCGGGGTCCGGGAAGCTTTCTTT. This gives the protein CASSTLGVREAFF.

To note about this clone: It is likely a read error: a sequence one base away is far more abundant. The chain couples TRBV30 to TRBJ2-2; D call uncertain. V gave up 2 bases and J gave up 7 bases, with 14 bases separating them. The germline V gene has CDR1 GTSNPN and CDR2 SVGIG (reference sequence). The CDR3 sequence is 14 residues long. This CDR3 reads CAWSRVGLHGELFF. CDR3 nucleotides: TGTGCCTGGAGTCGGGTAGGGTTGCACGGGGAGCTGTTTTTT.

Concerning this clone: This likely came from a read error, as a far larger clone is one base away. A read error is likely, as this CDR3 ends without the conserved phenylalanine or tryptophan. The chain is built from TRBV27 and TRBJ1-4, with D tentatively TRBD1 (5 bases). The V and J ends lost 3 bases and 11 bases respectively, with 13 bases between them. The CDR3 length is 13 residues. Germline values: CDR1 MNHEY, CDR2 SMNVEV (reference sequence). DNA for the CDR3: TGTGCCAGCAGTTTTCGGCAGGGTCGGAAACTGTTTCTT. The encoded protein is CASSFRQGRKLFL.

The V and J genes are TRBV27 and TRBJ2-1, with TRBD2 matching over 8 bases. This CDR3 has 15 residues. CDR1 is MNHEY and CDR2 is SMNVEV in the germline V gene (reference sequence). The ends lost 7 bases at V and 7 bases at J; junction bases unmatched: 12. DNA for the CDR3: TGTGCCAGCACTCTGATAGCGGGAAGAGGAAATGAGCAGTTCTTC. Its protein is CASTLIAGRGNEQFF.

Concerning this clone itself: A much larger clone lies a single base off, so this may be a read error. Other DNA sequences in this specimen translate into the identical CDR3. V usage is TRBV18 and J usage is TRBJ1-5; perhaps TRBD1 as D (5 bases). This CDR3 spans 11 amino acids. Germline assignment: CDR1 KGHSH and CDR2 LQKENI. Between the trimmed V and J ends, which lost 2 bases and 10 bases, there was a span of 6 bases. CDR3 DNA sequence: TGTGCCAGCTCACCAGGGGGACCCCAGCATTTT. It encodes CASSPGGPQHF.

This clone was counted at least ten times. This same CDR3 is encoded by further DNA sequences in the sample. CDR3 sequence (DNA): TGTGCCAGCAGTCGCCACAGGGGCAGTGAGCAGTTCTTC. This encodes CASSRHRGSEQFF. This sequence joins TRBV28 and TRBJ2-1, with 7 bases identical to TRBD1. CDR1 MDHEN and CDR2 SYDVKM come from the germline V gene. This CDR3 region has 13 residues. The trim removed 5 bases at V and 9 bases at J, leaving 7 bases unmatched.

V is TRBV19 and J is TRBJ1-4; possibly TRBD1 for D (6 bases). The germline V gene has CDR1 LNHDA and CDR2 SQIVND (reference sequence). This CDR3 contains 17 residues. V lost 4 bases and J 8 bases, leaving 23 bases between the germline ends. The DNA of the CDR3 is TGTGCCAGTAGTAGGCGGGGGGGGCTGGATACGGCGGAAAAACTGTTTTTT. Protein: CASSRRGGLDTAEKLFF.

The chain employs TRBV30 and TRBJ1-5; 7 positions agree with TRBD1. Trimming at V came to 1 base and at J to 6 bases, leaving 3 bases not matched to a gene. This CDR3 comprises 13 residues. Germline CDR1 reads GTSNPN; CDR2 reads SVGIG (reference sequence). The DNA for the CDR3 is TGTGCCTGGAGTGGACAGGGTGTTCAGCCCCAGCATTTT. Protein: CAWSGQGVQPQHF.

This chain connects TRBV6-5 to TRBJ2-3; the D gene could be TRBD1 or TRBD2 (5 bases each). The germline V and J ends were trimmed by 7 bases and 3 bases, with 14 bases remaining between them. Germline V CDR1 and CDR2: MNHEY, SVGAGI. The length of the CDR3 is 14 residues. The chain's CDR3 is CASTVPGGTDTQYF. The CDR3 DNA sequence: TGTGCCAGCACCGTCCCTGGGGGAACAGATACGCAGTATTTT.

This clone was counted a single time. The chain uses TRBV5-4 and TRBJ2-1; D might be TRBD2 (5 bases). The germline V gene encodes CDR1 SGHNT and CDR2 YYREEE (reference sequence). This CDR3 spans 15 amino acids. V was pared by 4 bases and J by 4 bases, with 15 bases between. The CDR3 DNA sequence: TGTGCCAGCAGCCTGGACTCAGCTTTATACAATGAGCAGTTCTTC. It yields the protein CASSLDSALYNEQFF.

The gene calls are TRBV7-5 and TRBJ2-7. TRBV7-5 corresponds to a pseudogene. This CDR3 comprises 17 residues. The CDR3 spells CARSFSFGARSSYEQYF. The DNA for the CDR3 is TGTGCCAGAAGCTTTAGTTTCGGGGCCAGATCCTCCTACGAGCAGTACTTC.

The chain combines TRBV19 with TRBJ2-7, with D perhaps TRBD2 (6 bases). The CDR3 length is 15 residues. Germline values: CDR1 LNHDA, CDR2 SQIVND (reference sequence). V lost 3 bases, J lost 6 bases, and 18 bases lay in between. The CDR3 here is CASSIQNQAGGEQYF. DNA of the CDR3: TGTGCCAGTAGTATTCAAAATCAAGCCGGGGGCGAGCAGTACTTC.

The genes are TRBV4-3 and TRBJ2-1; TRBD2 matches 9 bases. This CDR3 is 16 amino acids long. With V trimmed by 1 base and J by 5 bases, 6 bases remained unmatched. The germline V gene encodes CDR1 LGHNA and CDR2 YSLEER. The DNA of the CDR3 is TGCGCCAGCAGCCAAGGCTGGACTAGCGTGCACAATGAGCAGTTCTTC. This translates into CASSQGWTSVHNEQFF.

This sequence joins TRBV5-4 and TRBJ2-3; the match to TRBD2 covers 8 bases. This CDR3 has 15 amino acids. J was trimmed by 3 bases and V by 3 bases; bases with no gene match: 6. CDR1 is SGHNT, CDR2 YYREEE, per germline (reference sequence). Here the CDR3 DNA reads TGTGCCAGCAGCTCAAGGACTAGCACTACAGATACGCAGTATTTT. As protein: CASSSRTSTTDTQYF.

The V call is TRBV4-2, the J call TRBJ2-3; 8 nucleotides line up with TRBD2. Germline V CDR1 and CDR2: LGHNA, YNFKEQ. This CDR3 comprises 16 residues. The V segment lost 1 base and the J segment 2 bases; nucleotides outside the gene matches: 5. This CDR3 is CASSQVAGGPTDTQYF. As DNA, the CDR3 is TGTGCCAGCAGCCAAGTGGCGGGAGGCCCCACAGATACGCAGTATTTT.